Below, 30 T cell receptor beta chains from the same sample are listed, as sequenced in a study of breast tumors, draining lymph nodes, adjacent tissues. Axillary draining lymph nodes of breast cancer patients supplied the node samples. MiXCR, applied by TCRdb to the multiplex PCR reads, yields one record per CDR3 protein. The profile covers approximately 130,000 distinct CDR3 sequences, with around 20% appearing a single time and roughly 2.8% taken by the ten largest. Material for sequencing was axillary lymph node tissue. The receptors were gathered from a female donor with breast cancer. Some clones in this sample may be carry-over from other donors' samples.

This clonotype was observed many times. The J gene is TRBJ2-3, the V gene TRBV19; D is perhaps TRBD1 (6 bases). Germline V gene sequence: CDR1 LNHDA, CDR2 SQIVND (reference sequence). Deletions cut 5 bases from V and 2 bases from J, with 14 bases between. CDR3 length: 15 residues. The CDR3 protein is CASSSTGSLTDTQYF. CDR3 sequence (DNA): TGTGCCAGTAGTTCGACAGGTTCGCTCACAGATACGCAGTATTTT.

This clonotype was picked up one time. This chain's CDR3 is CASSFWNTEAFF. The CDR3 DNA reads as TGTGCCAGCAGTTTCTGGAACACTGAAGCTTTCTTT. The rearrangement joins TRBV6-2 or TRBV6-3 to TRBJ1-1; D is undetermined. The CDR3 is made up of 12 amino acids. Germline CDR1 MNHEY, CDR2 SVGEGT. The V gene lost 4 bases and the J gene lost 1 base, with 4 bases spanning the gap.

As concerns this clonotype: This may be a read error, as it is one base from a much larger clone. The V call is TRBV6-1, the J call TRBJ2-2; possible D gene TRBD1, 6 bases. Germline CDR1 and CDR2: MNHNS and SASEGT. Between the trimmed V and J ends, which lost 4 bases and 2 bases, there was a span of 11 bases. The CDR3 spans 15 residues. The CDR3, as DNA: TGTGCCAGCAGTGGAGGCAGGGGTAACACCGGGGAGCTGTTTTTT. Encoded protein: CASSGGRGNTGELFF.

This clonotype has only one observation. A much bigger clone sits one base away, suggesting this may be a read error. V usage is TRBV20-1 and J usage is TRBJ1-5; 7 positions agree with TRBD1. CDR1 is DFQATT and CDR2 is SNEGSKA in the germline V gene (reference sequence). The CDR3 covers 18 residues. The CDR3 DNA reads TGCAGTACTAGTGGGACCGGACAGGTAACCTTTAGCAATCAGCCCCAGCATTTT. Translation gives CSTSGTGQVTFSNQPQHF.

This clonotype came up many times. The CDR3 region is CASSQALTLTDTQYF. Here the CDR3 DNA reads TGCGCCAGCAGCCAAGCTTTAACCCTCACAGATACGCAGTATTTT. The J gene is TRBJ2-3, the V gene TRBV4-3, with unresolved D. Trimming pared 1 base from V and 2 bases from J, leaving 10 bases between. CDR1 LGHNA and CDR2 YSLEER come from the germline V gene. The CDR3 is made up of 15 amino acids.

This clonotype was counted at least ten times. The rearrangement links TRBV12-3 or TRBV12-4 to TRBJ2-1; TRBD2 agrees at 8 bases. J was trimmed by 10 bases and V by 6 bases; bases with no gene match: 11. The CDR3 totals 14 residues. CDR3 region: CASRRAGVINEQFF. The CDR3 bases are TGTGCCAGCAGACGAGCGGGAGTTATAAACGAGCAGTTCTTC.

This clonotype came up many times. The V gene is TRBV29-1, the J gene TRBJ2-7; 8 positions match TRBD1. CDR3 size: 12 residues. The V gene end was trimmed by 7 bases and the J gene end by 6 bases; junction bases not matched to a gene: 8. Per the germline V gene, CDR1 is SQVTM and CDR2 is ANQGSEA. CDR3 in amino acids: CSGRTGIGEQYF. CDR3 sequence (DNA): TGCAGCGGTCGGACAGGGATAGGCGAGCAGTACTTC.

About this clonotype itself: Being one base from a much bigger clone, this may be a read error. The rearrangement links TRBV6-2 or TRBV6-3 to TRBJ1-2; TRBD1 matches at 8 bases. V lost 6 bases and J lost 7; bases outside the gene matches: 10. The germline CDR1 and CDR2 sequences are MNHEY and SVGEGT. CDR3 length equals 14 residues. CDR3: CASRRTGTGCGYTF. DNA for the CDR3: TGTGCCAGCAGGCGGACAGGGACCGGCTGTGGCTACACCTTC.

This clonotype was recorded many times. V and J are TRBV11-3 and TRBJ2-3; 7 bases map to TRBD1. The germline V gene has CDR1 SGHNT and CDR2 YENEEA. V was clipped by 5 bases and J by 2 bases; unmatched bases: 7. This CDR3 contains 15 residues. The CDR3 DNA follows: TGTGCCAGCAGCGCGAGAACAGGGGCCACAGATACGCAGTATTTT. This codes for CASSARTGATDTQYF.

The table lists this clonotype with many counts. The CDR3 sequence: CASSHRYEQYF. The CDR3 DNA is TGTGCCAGCAGCCACAGATACGAGCAGTACTTC. The chain employs TRBV3-1 and TRBJ2-7; the D is unclear. V gave up 3 bases and J gave up 4 bases, with 4 bases separating them. The germline gives CDR1 LGHDT, CDR2 YNNKEL (reference sequence). CDR3 length: 11 residues.

This clonotype was picked up many times. The chain joins TRBV11-3 to TRBJ2-3, with TRBD2 matching 9 bases. The length of the CDR3 is 16 residues. After removal of 5 bases from V and 9 bases from J, the junction contained 15 bases not matched to a gene. Per germline, CDR1 SGHNT and CDR2 YENEEA. The CDR3 DNA reads as TGTGCCAGCAGCCTGATAGCGGGAGTGGGGGAAGGCACGCAGTATTTT. Protein product: CASSLIAGVGEGTQYF.

This clonotype came up a few times. One base away lies a much larger clone, so this may be a sequencing read error. This CDR3 fails to terminate in the conserved phenylalanine or tryptophan, so it likely reflects a read error. The J gene is TRBJ2-3, the V gene TRBV2; tentatively, D is TRBD1 (6 bases). Between the trimmed V and J ends, which lost 6 bases and 7 bases, there was a span of 17 bases. The CDR3 sequence is 14 residues long. CDR1 is SNHLY and CDR2 is FYNNEI in the germline V gene. The CDR3 loop reads CASRSPGTPYTQYS. CDR3 bases: TGTGCCAGCAGGTCTCCCGGGACACCATATACGCAGTATTCT.

This clonotype showed up many times. The chain employs TRBV6-1 and TRBJ2-5, with 8 positions matching TRBD2. Germline V gene data show CDR1 as MNHNS and CDR2 as SASEGT. Trimming at V came to 8 bases and at J to 5 bases, leaving 10 bases not matched to a gene. The CDR3 runs 14 residues. CDR3 residues: CASETGGPEETQYF. The DNA for the CDR3 is TGTGCCAGCGAGACGGGAGGGCCGGAGGAGACCCAGTACTTC.

This clonotype was picked up a small number of times. This chain joins TRBV11-3 and TRBJ2-3; 10 nucleotides align to TRBD2. Germline V gene data show CDR1 as SGHNT and CDR2 as YENEEA. The J segment lost 1 base and the V segment lost 4 bases, leaving 8 bases of the junction unmatched. The CDR3 runs 17 residues. The chain's CDR3 is CASSWRLAGAGTDTQYF. CDR3 coding DNA: TGTGCCAGCAGCTGGCGGCTAGCGGGAGCGGGCACAGATACGCAGTATTTT.

In its sample, this clonotype was seen many times. The chain has TRBV19 and TRBJ1-3, with a weak D call TRBD1 (6 bases). The CDR3 spans 16 residues. V was clipped by 5 bases and J by 0 bases, with 14 bases between them. Germline CDR1 and CDR2: LNHDA and SQIVND (reference sequence). CDR3 DNA: TGTGCCAGTAGTGTTACCGGGACAAGCTCTGGAAACACCATATATTTT. Translated, it gives CASSVTGTSSGNTIYF.

Worth noting for this clonotype: This may arise from a read error, as a much more abundant clone is one base away. The chain recombines TRBV29-1 with TRBJ2-1; 9 nucleotides match TRBD2. The CDR3 has 15 amino acids. Germline V gene data show CDR1 as SQVTM and CDR2 as ANQGSEA. The CDR3 DNA sequence: TGCAGCGGTGAAGATTTGCTAGCGGGACACAATGAGCAGTTCTTC. This encodes CSGEDLLAGHNEQFF.

On this clonotype: The junction departs from the called germline gene at one end, perhaps through a read error. CDR3 DNA: TGTGCCAGCAGCTTGAGGAGCGGTGGGGATCAGTTCTTC. Its translation: CASSLRSGGDQFF. The chain couples TRBV5-1 to TRBJ2-1; tentatively, D is TRBD2 (5 bases). CDR1 and CDR2 (germline): SGHRS, YFSETQ. The CDR3 has 13 amino acids.

Comment on this clonotype: A much bigger clone sits one base away, suggesting this may be a read error. This chain uses TRBV20-1 with TRBJ1-5; TRBD1 matches 7 bases. This CDR3 region has 13 residues. CDR1 and CDR2 from the germline V gene are DFQATT and SNEGSKA (reference sequence). This CDR3 is CSARVGGNQPPHF. For the CDR3, the DNA is TGCAGTGCTAGAGTAGGGGGCAATCAGCCCCCGCATTTT.

This clonotype was observed at least ten times. This chain uses TRBV19 with TRBJ2-7, with 9 nucleotides matching TRBD1. Germline CDR1 and CDR2: LNHDA and SQIVND (reference sequence). J lost 2 bases, V lost 1 base, and 6 bases had no gene match. The CDR3 consists of 16 residues. The CDR3 loop reads CASSIGTGTGTYEQYF. In DNA, the CDR3 is TGTGCCAGTAGTATAGGGACCGGGACAGGGACCTACGAGCAGTACTTC.

This clonotype was detected many times. J is TRBJ2-1 and V is TRBV2; TRBD2 matches 12 bases. CDR1 is SNHLY and CDR2 is FYNNEI in the germline V gene. The CDR3 extends over 17 amino acids. V lost 2 bases, J lost 3 bases, and 5 bases stayed unmatched. CDR3 sequence reads: CASSESRGLAGYNEQFF. DNA of the CDR3: TGTGCCAGCAGTGAAAGTCGGGGACTAGCGGGCTACAATGAGCAGTTCTTC.

Of note for this clonotype: Given a much more abundant clone one base away, this may be a read error. The gene calls are TRBV5-5 and TRBJ2-1; 7 bases agree with TRBD1. CDR1 is SGHKS, CDR2 YYEKEE, per germline (reference sequence). Losses at the gene ends were 4 bases for V and 4 bases for J; bases not matched to a gene: 8. This CDR3 has 15 amino acids. The CDR3 loop reads CASSPTGSAYNEQFF. The CDR3 bases are TGTGCCAGCAGCCCGACAGGGAGCGCGTACAATGAGCAGTTCTTC.

The sample holds many counts of this clonotype. The chain joins TRBV7-8 to TRBJ2-3; D remains ambiguous. CDR1 SGHVS and CDR2 FQNEAQ come from the germline V gene. This CDR3 comprises 12 residues. The V end was cut by 5 bases, the J end by 2 bases, with 5 bases between. This chain's CDR3 is CASSQNTDTQYF. The CDR3 DNA is TGTGCCAGCAGCCAGAACACAGATACGCAGTATTTT.

Ten or more counts support this clonotype. The chain is built from TRBV19 and TRBJ2-1; 12 nucleotides align to TRBD2. V trimming: 5 bases; J trimming: 6 bases; junction bases outside the gene matches: 11. Germline V gives CDR1 LNHDA, CDR2 SQIVND (reference sequence). The CDR3 sequence is 17 residues long. The CDR3 DNA sequence: TGTGCCAGTAGTTACGCGGCTAGCGGGAGGGCCCTCAATGAGCAGTTCTTC. It codes for CASSYAASGRALNEQFF.

Notes on this clonotype: Possible read error: a much larger clone is one base away. The rearrangement uses TRBV2 and TRBJ2-5; TRBD1 or TRBD2 may be the D gene (6 bases each). This CDR3 is built from 14 residues. In germline, CDR1 is SNHLY, CDR2 FYNNEI. Trimming removed 6 bases from V and 4 bases from J, with 15 bases in between. The CDR3 nucleotides read TGTGCCAGCAGAAGACTAGGGGGAGGAGAGACCCAGTACTTC. The encoded protein is CASRRLGGGETQYF.

In its sample, this clonotype was seen many times. This chain connects TRBV9 to TRBJ2-1; D possibly matches TRBD1 or TRBD2 (6 bases each). CDR1 SGDLS and CDR2 YYNGEE come from the germline V gene. The length of the CDR3 is 16 residues. The V end lost 0 bases, the J end lost 10 bases, and 20 bases lay between the germline ends. The chain's CDR3 is CASSVGNTNIGGEQFF. CDR3 coding DNA: TGTGCCAGCAGCGTAGGGAACACGAATATAGGGGGGGAGCAGTTCTTC.

This clonotype was found many times. The chain is built from TRBV27 and TRBJ2-3; no definite D call. V lost 3 bases, J lost 10 bases, and 20 bases lay in between. Germline V gene sequence: CDR1 MNHEY, CDR2 SMNVEV (reference sequence). This CDR3 contains 15 residues. The CDR3 DNA is TGTGCCAGCAGTTTTAATTGGGATCAGAGAGGTGCGCAGTATTTT. This gives the protein CASSFNWDQRGAQYF.

This clonotype came up many times. V is TRBV19 and J is TRBJ2-3, with D tentatively TRBD2 (5 bases). CDR1 is LNHDA and CDR2 is SQIVND in the germline V gene (reference sequence). The CDR3 covers 13 residues. V lost 6 bases and J lost 2, with 9 bases in between. The CDR3, as DNA: TGTGCCAGTAGCCCCGGGGTCACAGATACGCAGTATTTT. Protein: CASSPGVTDTQYF. The entire variable domain, with the rest obtained from reference TRBV19 and TRBJ2-3, is as follows: DGGITQSPKYLFRKEGQNVTLSCEQNLNHDAMYWYRQDPGQGLRLIYYSQIVNDFQKGDIAEGYSVSREKKESFPLTVTSAQKNPTAFYLCASSPGVTDTQYFGPGTRLTVL.

J is TRBJ2-2 and V is TRBV10-3; possibly TRBD2 for D (6 bases). The CDR3 length is 14 residues. The V end lost 6 bases, the J end lost 1 base, and 9 bases lay between the germline ends. The germline CDR1 and CDR2 sequences are ENHRY and SYGVKD. The CDR3 region is CAISREVNTGELFF. In DNA, the CDR3 is TGTGCCATCAGCAGGGAGGTGAACACCGGGGAGCTGTTTTTT.

This clonotype has a count of ten or more. V gene TRBV20-1 combines with J gene TRBJ2-5; 10 nucleotides agree with TRBD1. This CDR3 contains 14 residues. The germline V gene encodes CDR1 DFQATT and CDR2 SNEGSKA (reference sequence). Losses at the gene ends were 6 bases for V and 5 bases for J; bases not matched to a gene: 9. CDR3 sequence reads: CSANRQGAYETQYF. The DNA of the CDR3 is TGCAGTGCCAACCGACAGGGGGCGTATGAGACCCAGTACTTC.

Notes on this clonotype: A single base separates this from a much larger clone, so it may be a read error. This chain connects TRBV9 to TRBJ2-1; the match to TRBD2 covers 8 bases. CDR3 length equals 16 residues. Germline V gene sequence: CDR1 SGDLS, CDR2 YYNGEE. CDR3 residues: CASSVEGTRVLSEQLF. CDR3 in DNA: TGTGCCAGCAGCGTAGAGGGGACTAGGGTCTTGAGTGAGCAGCTCTTC.